This record covers a single TCR beta chain. No much larger clonotype is one base removed from it; base qualities were not supplied. These data belong to a study of T cells in tuberculosis (dated by TCRdb to the late 2010s). The study in broad terms: In the study, CD1B tetramers and high-throughput TCR immunosequencing were combined to characterize T cells specific for the mycobacterial lipid antigen glucose monomycolate (GMM).

TCR-alpha and TCR-beta chains were sequenced unpaired, so chain pairing information was not available. TCR libraries were generated with the immunoSEQ multiplex PCR assay, using TCR-beta and/or TCR-alpha/delta assays for each sample. The amplified TCR libraries were sequenced using the Illumina high-throughput platform. Per the authors' processing: Clustering and dimensionality reduction were performed using pairwise TCRdist distances among GMM-specific receptors from ex vivo sorted or in vitro expanded T cells. Sequence motifs defined by gene usage and CDR3 content were tested for enrichment in tetramer-positive versus tetramer-negative populations. Drawn from immuneACCESS, this table holds only the in-frame rearrangements with V and J called that TCRdb kept. Clones are partly lost; checked studies trace under half to an unresolved V gene and leave the rest unexplained. That table is the source of V, J and clone size, and D and trimming were worked out from the DNA. Present in this sample are 60,000 or so clones, about 76% of which were seen just once. In total, the top ten clones hold roughly 13% of the sample.

Thawed, overnight-rested PBMC were stained with GMM-loaded CD1B tetramer, a Live/Dead dye and anti-CD3, then sorted on a FACS Aria II. CD1B tetramers were loaded with C32 glucose monomycolate purified from Rhodococcus equi. Before cryopreservation, the PBMC used for tetramer sorting had been depleted of CD14-expressing monocytes as part of a separate study. From each donor, about 100,000 tetramer-negative cells were sorted and analyzed together with the tetramer-positive cells. Antigen-specific T cells were sorted from several healthy South African adults using GMM-loaded CD1B tetramers. V is trimmed back by 4 bases and J by 5 bases, and the junction contains 4 bases that no gene match accounts for. Based on the germline V gene, the CDR1 and CDR2 sequences are SGHTS and YDEGEE. Reading from cysteine to phenylalanine, the CDR3 counts 14 amino acids. The retained sequence is limited to the CDR3, 42 bases, with the frame set at the first base.

Findings and caveats that apply to the study as a whole: The stringent sort gate may have missed T cells binding the CD1B-GMM tetramer with low affinity.

The chain was built from TRBV5-8 and TRBJ2-3; the junction holds 10 bases that match TRBD1. The sequencing sample was made of CD1b-GMM tetramer-negative cells sorted from PBMCs. The cell subset or site label on this specimen signifies: T cells not binding CD1B-GMM tetramer, sorted from same donor. This sequence was found in an adult woman with latent tuberculosis. The nucleotide sequence reads as follows: TGTGCCAGCAGCCTGGACAGGGGGGGAGATACGCAGTATTTT. Its protein product is CASSLDRGGDTQYF.